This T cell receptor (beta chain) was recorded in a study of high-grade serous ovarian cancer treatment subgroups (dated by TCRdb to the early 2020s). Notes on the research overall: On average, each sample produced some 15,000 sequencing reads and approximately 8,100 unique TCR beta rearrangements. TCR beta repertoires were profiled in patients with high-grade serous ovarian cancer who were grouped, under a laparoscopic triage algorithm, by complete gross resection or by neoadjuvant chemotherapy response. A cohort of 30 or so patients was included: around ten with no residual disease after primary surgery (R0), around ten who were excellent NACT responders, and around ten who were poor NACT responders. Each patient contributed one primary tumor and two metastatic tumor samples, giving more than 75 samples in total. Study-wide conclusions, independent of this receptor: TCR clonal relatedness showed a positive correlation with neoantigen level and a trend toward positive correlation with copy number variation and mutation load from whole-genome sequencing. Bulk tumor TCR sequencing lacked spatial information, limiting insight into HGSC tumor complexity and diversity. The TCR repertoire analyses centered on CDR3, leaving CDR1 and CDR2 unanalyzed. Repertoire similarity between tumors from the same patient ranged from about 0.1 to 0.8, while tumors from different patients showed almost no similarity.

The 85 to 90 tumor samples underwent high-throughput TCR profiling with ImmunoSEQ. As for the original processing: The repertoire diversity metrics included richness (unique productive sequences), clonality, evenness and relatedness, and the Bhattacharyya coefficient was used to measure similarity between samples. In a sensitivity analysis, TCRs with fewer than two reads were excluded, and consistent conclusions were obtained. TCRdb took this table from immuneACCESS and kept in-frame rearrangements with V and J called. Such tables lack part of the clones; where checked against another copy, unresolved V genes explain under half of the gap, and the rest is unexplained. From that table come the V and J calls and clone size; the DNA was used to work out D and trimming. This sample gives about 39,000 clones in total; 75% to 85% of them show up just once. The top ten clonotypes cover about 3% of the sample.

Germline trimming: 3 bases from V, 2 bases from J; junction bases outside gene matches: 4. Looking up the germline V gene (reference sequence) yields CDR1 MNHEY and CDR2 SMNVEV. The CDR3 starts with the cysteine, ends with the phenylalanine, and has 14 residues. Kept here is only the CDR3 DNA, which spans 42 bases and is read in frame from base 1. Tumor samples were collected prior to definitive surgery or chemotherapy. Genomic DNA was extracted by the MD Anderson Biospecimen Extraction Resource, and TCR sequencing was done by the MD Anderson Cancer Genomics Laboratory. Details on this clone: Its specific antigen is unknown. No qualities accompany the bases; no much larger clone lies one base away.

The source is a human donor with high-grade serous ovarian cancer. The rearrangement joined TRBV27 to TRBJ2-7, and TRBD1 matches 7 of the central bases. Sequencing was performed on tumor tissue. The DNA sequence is TGTGCCAGCAGTTTCGTGGGACAGCCCTACGAGCAGTACTTC. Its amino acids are CASSFVGQPYEQYF.